This passage covers 10 T cell receptor beta chains from one sample sequenced in a study of resident and recirculating memory T cells in vitiligo. TCRdb's copy holds only in-frame clones and misses some; the assay was immunoSEQ multiplex PCR. The sample contains roughly 80,000 clones, roughly nine tenths of which appear only once. Material: blood. The source of these receptors is a male donor with vitiligo.

V usage is TRBV28 and J usage is TRBJ1-5; 7 bases agree with TRBD1. CDR1 and CDR2 (germline): MDHEN, SYDVKM. CDR3 length: 16 residues. V shed 6 bases, J shed 2 bases, and the junction held 10 bases outside the gene matches. The chain's CDR3 is CASRAQGSGGNQPQHF. The CDR3 coding sequence is TGTGCCAGCAGGGCACAGGGGTCCGGTGGCAATCAGCCCCAGCATTTT.

V is TRBV5-6 and J is TRBJ2-7, with 9 bases lining up with TRBD1. The germline V gene has CDR1 SGHDT and CDR2 YYEEEE. The CDR3 consists of 15 residues. The V segment lost 3 bases and the J segment 4 bases; nucleotides outside the gene matches: 8. This CDR3 is CASSSNTGGGYEQYF. The CDR3 bases are TGTGCCAGCAGCTCAAATACAGGGGGCGGGTACGAGCAGTACTTC.

The chain links TRBV20-1 to TRBJ2-7; possible D gene TRBD1, 5 bases. The CDR3 is 10 amino acids. Germline V gene lookup returns CDR1 DFQATT and CDR2 SNEGSKA (reference sequence). Trimming removed 3 bases from V and 5 bases from J, with 5 bases in between. CDR3 region: CSASRDEQYF. As DNA, the CDR3 is TGCAGTGCTAGCAGGGACGAGCAGTACTTC.

This chain links TRBV11-3 with TRBJ1-1; 10 bases match TRBD1. With V trimmed by 4 bases and J by 4 bases, 9 bases remained unmatched. Germline V gives CDR1 SGHNT, CDR2 YENEEA. The CDR3 has 16 amino acids. CDR3 DNA: TGTGCCAGCAGCTCCCGACAGGGGGCAAAGGGCACTGAAGCTTTCTTT. This translates into CASSSRQGAKGTEAFF.

J is TRBJ2-1 and V is TRBV27; TRBD2 agrees at 7 bases. The CDR3 spans 14 residues. Germline CDR1 MNHEY, CDR2 SMNVEV (reference sequence). The junction had 9 bases not matched to a gene; V was cut back by 4 bases and J by 9 bases. This CDR3 reads CASSSGGRRAEQFF. CDR3 bases: TGTGCCAGCAGTTCGGGCGGGAGAAGAGCTGAGCAGTTCTTC.

This clone was found once. This chain joins TRBV27 and TRBJ1-1; 7 bases line up with TRBD1. The germline gives CDR1 MNHEY, CDR2 SMNVEV (reference sequence). This CDR3 spans 12 amino acids. J lost 10 bases, V lost 8 bases, and 10 bases had no gene match. The CDR3 sequence is CASGELTGLAFF. The CDR3 coding sequence is TGTGCCAGCGGGGAATTGACAGGGTTAGCTTTCTTT.

The chain carries TRBV7-3 and TRBJ2-5; possibly TRBD2 for D (5 bases). The length of the CDR3 is 14 residues. V was cut by 0 bases and J by 4 bases, with 9 bases left in between. Germline V gene lookup returns CDR1 SGHTA and CDR2 FQGTGA. The CDR3 DNA reads TGTGCCAGCAGCTTAACCCCTAGCCGAGAGACCCAGTACTTC. Protein: CASSLTPSRETQYF.

This chain links TRBV9 with TRBJ2-1, with D tentatively TRBD2 (6 bases). The CDR3 has 16 amino acids. Germline CDR1 SGDLS, CDR2 YYNGEE. The V gene lost 1 base and the J gene lost 1 base, with 12 bases spanning the gap. The CDR3 DNA follows: TGTGCCAGCAGCGTATGGGCCGGGAGTTCCTACAATGAGCAGTTCTTC. It encodes CASSVWAGSSYNEQFF.

This clone appeared a single time. J is TRBJ2-1 and V is TRBV10-1; 9 bases map to TRBD2. Germline V gene data show CDR1 as WNHNN and CDR2 as SYGVQD (reference sequence). The junction had 14 bases not matched to a gene; V was cut back by 6 bases and J by 8 bases. The CDR3 covers 16 residues. CDR3 sequence reads: CASSDARLAAWDEQFF. The CDR3 DNA sequence: TGCGCCAGCAGCGATGCACGACTAGCGGCTTGGGATGAGCAGTTCTTC.

This clone was seen just once. The rearrangement joins TRBV7-9 to TRBJ1-3, with D tentatively TRBD1 (5 bases). This CDR3 has 15 residues. Germline CDR1 is SEHNR and CDR2 is FQNEAQ (reference sequence). Trimming left V 5 bases short and J 4 bases short, with 15 bases between. CDR3 sequence (DNA): TGTGCCAGCAGCCCATTGGGGCAGGCGGGAAACACCATATATTTT. Protein product: CASSPLGQAGNTIYF.